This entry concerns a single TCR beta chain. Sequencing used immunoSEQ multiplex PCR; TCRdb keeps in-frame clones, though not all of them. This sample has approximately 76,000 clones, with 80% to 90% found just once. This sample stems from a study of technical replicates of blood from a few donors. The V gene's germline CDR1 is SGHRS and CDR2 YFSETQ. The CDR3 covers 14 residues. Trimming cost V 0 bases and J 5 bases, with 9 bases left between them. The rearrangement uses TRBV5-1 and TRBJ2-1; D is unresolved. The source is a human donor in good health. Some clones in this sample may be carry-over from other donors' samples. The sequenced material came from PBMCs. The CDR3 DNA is TGCGCCAGCAGCTTGGTTCTATCGAACAATGAGCAGTTCTTC. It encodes CASSLVLSNNEQFF.